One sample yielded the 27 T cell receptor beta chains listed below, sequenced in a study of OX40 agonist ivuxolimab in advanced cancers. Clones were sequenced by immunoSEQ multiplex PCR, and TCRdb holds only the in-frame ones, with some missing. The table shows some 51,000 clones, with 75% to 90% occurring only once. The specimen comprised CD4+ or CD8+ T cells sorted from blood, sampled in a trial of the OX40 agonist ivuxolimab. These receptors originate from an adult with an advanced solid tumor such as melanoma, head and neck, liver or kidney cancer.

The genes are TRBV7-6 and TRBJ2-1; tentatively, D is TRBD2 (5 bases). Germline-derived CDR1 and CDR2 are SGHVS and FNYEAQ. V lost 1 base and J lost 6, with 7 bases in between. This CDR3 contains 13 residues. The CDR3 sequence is CASSLGGPNEQFF. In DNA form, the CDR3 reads TGTGCCAGCAGCTTAGGAGGGCCCAATGAGCAGTTCTTC.

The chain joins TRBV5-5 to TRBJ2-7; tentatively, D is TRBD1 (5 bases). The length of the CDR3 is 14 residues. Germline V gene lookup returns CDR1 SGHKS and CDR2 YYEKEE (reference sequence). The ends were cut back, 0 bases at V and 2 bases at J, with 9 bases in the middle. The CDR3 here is CASSLGQGPYEQYF. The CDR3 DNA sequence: TGTGCCAGCAGCTTGGGGCAGGGTCCCTACGAGCAGTACTTC. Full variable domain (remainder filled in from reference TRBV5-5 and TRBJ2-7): DAGVTQSPTHLIKTRGQQVTLRCSPISGHKSVSWYQQVLGQGPQFIFQYYEKEERGRGNFPDRFSARQFPNYSSELNVNALLLGDSALYLCASSLGQGPYEQYFGPGTRLTVT.

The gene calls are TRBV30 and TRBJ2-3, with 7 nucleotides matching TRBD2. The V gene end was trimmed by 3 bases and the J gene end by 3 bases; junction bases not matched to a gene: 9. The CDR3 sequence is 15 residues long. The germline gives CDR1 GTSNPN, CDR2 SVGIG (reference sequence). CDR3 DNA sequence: TGTGCCTGGAGGGAGGGGCAGGGAGGGACAGATACGCAGTATTTT. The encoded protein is CAWREGQGGTDTQYF.

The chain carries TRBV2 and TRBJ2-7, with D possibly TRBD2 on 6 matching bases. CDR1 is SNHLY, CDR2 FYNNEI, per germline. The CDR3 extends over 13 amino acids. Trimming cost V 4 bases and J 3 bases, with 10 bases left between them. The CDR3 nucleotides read TGTGCCAGCAGTGGCGGGGTAGGCTACGAGCAGTACTTC. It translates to CASSGGVGYEQYF.

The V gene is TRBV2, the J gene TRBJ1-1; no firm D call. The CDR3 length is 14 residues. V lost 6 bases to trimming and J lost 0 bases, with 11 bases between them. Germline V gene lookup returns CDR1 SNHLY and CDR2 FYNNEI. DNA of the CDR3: TGTGCCAGCAGATCTAGAACTCTGAACACTGAAGCTTTCTTT. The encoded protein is CASRSRTLNTEAFF.

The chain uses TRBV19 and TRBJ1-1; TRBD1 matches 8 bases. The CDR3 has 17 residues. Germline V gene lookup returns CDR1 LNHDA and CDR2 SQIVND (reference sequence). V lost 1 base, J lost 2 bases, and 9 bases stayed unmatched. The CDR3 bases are TGTGCCAGTAGTATAGCCCGTGCGGCAGGGGGCAACACTGAAGCTTTCTTT. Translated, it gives CASSIARAAGGNTEAFF.

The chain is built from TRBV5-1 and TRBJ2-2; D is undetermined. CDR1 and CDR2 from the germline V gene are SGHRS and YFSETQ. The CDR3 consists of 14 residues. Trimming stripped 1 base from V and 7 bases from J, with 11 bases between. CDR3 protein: CASSLFRSVGELFF. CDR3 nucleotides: TGCGCCAGCAGCTTGTTTCGGTCGGTCGGGGAGCTGTTTTTT. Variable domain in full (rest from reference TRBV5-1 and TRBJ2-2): KAGVTQTPRYLIKTRGQQVTLSCSPISGHRSVSWYQQTPGQGLQFLFEYFSETQRNKGNFPGRFSGRQFSNSRSEMNVSTLELGDSALYLCASSLFRSVGELFFGEGSRLTVL.

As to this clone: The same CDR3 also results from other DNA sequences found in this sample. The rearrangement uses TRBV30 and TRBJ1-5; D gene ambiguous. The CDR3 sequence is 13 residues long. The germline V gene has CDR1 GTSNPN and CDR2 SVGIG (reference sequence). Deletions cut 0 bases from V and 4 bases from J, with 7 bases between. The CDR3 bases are TGTGCCTGGAGTGTACAAGGGAATCAGCCCCAGCATTTT. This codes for CAWSVQGNQPQHF.

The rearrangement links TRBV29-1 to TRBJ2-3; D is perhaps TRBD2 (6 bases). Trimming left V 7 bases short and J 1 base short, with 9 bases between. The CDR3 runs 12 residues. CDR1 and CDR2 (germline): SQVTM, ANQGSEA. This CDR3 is CSGEVGTDTQYF. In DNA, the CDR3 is TGCAGCGGGGAGGTGGGCACAGATACGCAGTATTTT.

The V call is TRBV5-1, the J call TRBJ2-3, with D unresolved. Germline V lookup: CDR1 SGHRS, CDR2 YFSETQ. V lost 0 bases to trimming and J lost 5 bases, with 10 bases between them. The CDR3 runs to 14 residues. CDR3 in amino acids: CASSLDRFGDTQYF. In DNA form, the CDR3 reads TGCGCCAGCAGCTTGGATAGGTTTGGAGATACGCAGTATTTT.

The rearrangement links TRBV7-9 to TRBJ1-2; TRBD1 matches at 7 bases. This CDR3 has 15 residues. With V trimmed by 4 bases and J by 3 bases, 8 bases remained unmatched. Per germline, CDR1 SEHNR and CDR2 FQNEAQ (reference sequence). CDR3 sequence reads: CASSSQGLPDYGYTF. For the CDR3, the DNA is TGTGCCAGCAGCTCACAGGGGCTCCCTGACTATGGCTACACCTTC. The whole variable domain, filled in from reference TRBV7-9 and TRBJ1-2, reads DTGVSQNPRHKITKRGQNVTFRCDPISEHNRLYWYRQTLGQGPEFLTYFQNEAQLEKSRLLSDRFSAERPKGSFSTLEIQRTEQGDSAMYLCASSSQGLPDYGYTFGSGTRLTVV.

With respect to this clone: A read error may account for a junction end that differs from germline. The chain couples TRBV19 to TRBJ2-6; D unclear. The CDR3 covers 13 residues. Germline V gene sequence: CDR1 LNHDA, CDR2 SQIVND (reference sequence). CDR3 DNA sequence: TGTGCCAGTTGTATCTCTGGGGCCAACGTCCTGACTTTC. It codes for CASCISGANVLTF.

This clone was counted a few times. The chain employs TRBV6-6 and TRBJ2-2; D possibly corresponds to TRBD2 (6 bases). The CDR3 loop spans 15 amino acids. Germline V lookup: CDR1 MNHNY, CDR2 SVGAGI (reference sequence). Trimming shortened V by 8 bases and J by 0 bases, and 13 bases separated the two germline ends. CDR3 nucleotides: TGTGCCAGCTACGATAGGGACTCGAACACCGGGGAGCTGTTTTTT. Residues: CASYDRDSNTGELFF.

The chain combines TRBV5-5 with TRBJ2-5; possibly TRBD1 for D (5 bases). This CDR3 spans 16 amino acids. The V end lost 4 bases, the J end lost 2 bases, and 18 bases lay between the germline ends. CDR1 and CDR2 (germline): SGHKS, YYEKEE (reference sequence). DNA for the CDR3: TGTGCCAGCAGCCTGACGTCGGGCAGGGCTCAAGAGACCCAGTACTTC. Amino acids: CASSLTSGRAQETQYF.

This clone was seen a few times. CDR3 nucleotide sequence: TGTGCCAGTAGTGCGGACAGGGGGCCTGAAGCTTTCTTT. Translating it yields CASSADRGPEAFF. This chain connects TRBV19 to TRBJ1-1, with TRBD1 matching 11 bases. V was clipped by 5 bases and J by 6 bases; unmatched bases: 2. Germline-derived CDR1 and CDR2 are LNHDA and SQIVND (reference sequence). This CDR3 is built from 13 residues.

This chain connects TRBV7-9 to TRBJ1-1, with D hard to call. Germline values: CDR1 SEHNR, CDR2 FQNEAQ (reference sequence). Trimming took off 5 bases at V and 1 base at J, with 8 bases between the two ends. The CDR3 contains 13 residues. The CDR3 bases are TGTGCCAGCAGCCTCCATGAGAACACTGAAGCTTTCTTT. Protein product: CASSLHENTEAFF.

The chain's CDR3 is CASSLVVAPYEQYF. CDR3 sequence (DNA): TGCGCCAGCAGCTTGGTGGTGGCACCATACGAGCAGTACTTC. The genes are TRBV5-1 and TRBJ2-7; D unresolved. CDR3 length equals 14 residues. The ends were cut back, 0 bases at V and 4 bases at J, with 11 bases in the middle. Germline CDR1 SGHRS, CDR2 YFSETQ.

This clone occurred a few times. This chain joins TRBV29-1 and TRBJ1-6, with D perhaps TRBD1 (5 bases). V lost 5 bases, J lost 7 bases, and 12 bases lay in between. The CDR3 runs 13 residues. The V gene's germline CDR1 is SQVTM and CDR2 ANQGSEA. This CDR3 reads CSVRGSPNSPLHF. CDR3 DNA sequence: TGCAGCGTTCGGGGCAGTCCAAATTCACCCCTCCACTTT.

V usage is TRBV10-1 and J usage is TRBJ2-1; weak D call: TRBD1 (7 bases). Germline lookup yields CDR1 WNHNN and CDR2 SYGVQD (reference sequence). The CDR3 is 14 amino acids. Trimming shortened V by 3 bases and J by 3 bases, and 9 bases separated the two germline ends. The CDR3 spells CASSDRGDYNEQFF. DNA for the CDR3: TGCGCCAGCAGTGACAGGGGGGACTACAATGAGCAGTTCTTC.

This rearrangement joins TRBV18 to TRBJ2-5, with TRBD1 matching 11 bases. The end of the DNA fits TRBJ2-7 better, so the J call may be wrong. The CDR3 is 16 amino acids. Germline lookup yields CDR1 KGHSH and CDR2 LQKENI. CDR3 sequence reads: CASSRRTGGSLYEQYF. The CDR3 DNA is TGTGCCAGCTCACGGCGGACAGGGGGCAGTCTCTACGAGCAGTACTTC.

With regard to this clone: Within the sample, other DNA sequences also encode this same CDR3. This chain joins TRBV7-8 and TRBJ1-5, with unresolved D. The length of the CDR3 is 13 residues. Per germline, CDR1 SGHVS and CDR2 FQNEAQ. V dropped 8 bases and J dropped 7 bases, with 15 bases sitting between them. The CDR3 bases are TGTGCCAGCCACCTTACTCTGGGGCAGCCCCAGCATTTT. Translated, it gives CASHLTLGQPQHF.

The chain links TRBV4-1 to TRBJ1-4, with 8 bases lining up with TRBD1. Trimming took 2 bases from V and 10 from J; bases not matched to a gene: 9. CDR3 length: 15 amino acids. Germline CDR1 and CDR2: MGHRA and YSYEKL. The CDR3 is CASSQLDRGGGKLFF. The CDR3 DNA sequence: TGCGCCAGCAGCCAACTAGACAGGGGAGGTGGAAAACTGTTTTTT.

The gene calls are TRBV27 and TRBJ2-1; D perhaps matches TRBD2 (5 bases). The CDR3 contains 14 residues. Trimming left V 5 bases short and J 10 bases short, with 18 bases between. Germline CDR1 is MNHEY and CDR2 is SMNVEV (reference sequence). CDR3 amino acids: CASSTSLGAAEQFF. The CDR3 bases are TGTGCCAGCAGTACGAGCTTGGGAGCAGCGGAGCAGTTCTTC.

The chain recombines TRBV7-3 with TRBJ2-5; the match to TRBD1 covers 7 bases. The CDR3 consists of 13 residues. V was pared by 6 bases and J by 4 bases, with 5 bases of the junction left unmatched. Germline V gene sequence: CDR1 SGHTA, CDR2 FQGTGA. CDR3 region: CASSRQGAETQYF. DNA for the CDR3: TGTGCCAGCAGTAGACAGGGAGCAGAGACCCAGTACTTC.

CDR3 amino acids: CASSLAGYQETQYF. The CDR3 nucleotides read TGCGCCAGCAGCTTGGCAGGGTACCAAGAGACCCAGTACTTC. The chain joins TRBV5-1 to TRBJ2-5; D may be TRBD1 (5 bases). Germline V lookup: CDR1 SGHRS, CDR2 YFSETQ. V was shortened by 0 bases and J by 0 bases, with 6 bases between the two germline ends. The CDR3 runs 14 residues. Looking up the rest from reference TRBV5-1 and TRBJ2-5 gives the full variable domain: KAGVTQTPRYLIKTRGQQVTLSCSPISGHRSVSWYQQTPGQGLQFLFEYFSETQRNKGNFPGRFSGRQFSNSRSEMNVSTLELGDSALYLCASSLAGYQETQYFGPGTRLLVL.

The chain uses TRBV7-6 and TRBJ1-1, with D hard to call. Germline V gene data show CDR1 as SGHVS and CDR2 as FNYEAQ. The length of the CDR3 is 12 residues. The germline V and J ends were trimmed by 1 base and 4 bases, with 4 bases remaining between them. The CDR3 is CASSLGRTEAFF. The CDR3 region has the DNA TGTGCCAGCAGCTTAGGGCGCACTGAAGCTTTCTTT.

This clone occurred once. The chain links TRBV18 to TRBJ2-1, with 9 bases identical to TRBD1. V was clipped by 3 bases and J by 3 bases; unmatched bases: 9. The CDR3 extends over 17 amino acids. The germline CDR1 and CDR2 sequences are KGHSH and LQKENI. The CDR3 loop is CASSPLTGQGNYNEQFF. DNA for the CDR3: TGTGCCAGCTCACCCCTGACGGGACAGGGAAACTACAATGAGCAGTTCTTC.